This T cell receptor beta chain was retrieved from a study of T cell responses to AZD1222 COVID-19 vaccine. Whole-study results and caveats: Baseline serostatus was positive in only a handful of AZD1222 recipients. Epitopes outside B.1.351 and B.1.1.7 mutated regions reportedly drew nearly half of spike TCRs. Dominant CD4 TCR responses targeted spike regions 160-218 and 743-854.

Profiled with immunoSEQ multiplex PCR; TCRdb holds only in-frame clones, not every one. Here the sample spans about 120,000 clones, roughly 85% being singletons. This clone occurred once. Its target is unknown. V was clipped by 1 base and J by 0 bases, with 13 bases between them. Germline V CDR1 and CDR2: LGHDT, YNNKEL (reference sequence). This CDR3 contains 17 residues. This clonotype was sampled from an adult in good health. The source was peripheral blood, collected on day 0 of AZD1222 vaccination. This chain uses TRBV3-1 (or the pseudogene TRBV3-2) with TRBJ1-5; D possibly corresponds to TRBD1 (5 bases). This CDR3 is CASSQGVRGLSNQPQHF. The CDR3 bases are TGTGCCAGCAGCCAAGGTGTTAGGGGACTTAGCAATCAGCCCCAGCATTTT.